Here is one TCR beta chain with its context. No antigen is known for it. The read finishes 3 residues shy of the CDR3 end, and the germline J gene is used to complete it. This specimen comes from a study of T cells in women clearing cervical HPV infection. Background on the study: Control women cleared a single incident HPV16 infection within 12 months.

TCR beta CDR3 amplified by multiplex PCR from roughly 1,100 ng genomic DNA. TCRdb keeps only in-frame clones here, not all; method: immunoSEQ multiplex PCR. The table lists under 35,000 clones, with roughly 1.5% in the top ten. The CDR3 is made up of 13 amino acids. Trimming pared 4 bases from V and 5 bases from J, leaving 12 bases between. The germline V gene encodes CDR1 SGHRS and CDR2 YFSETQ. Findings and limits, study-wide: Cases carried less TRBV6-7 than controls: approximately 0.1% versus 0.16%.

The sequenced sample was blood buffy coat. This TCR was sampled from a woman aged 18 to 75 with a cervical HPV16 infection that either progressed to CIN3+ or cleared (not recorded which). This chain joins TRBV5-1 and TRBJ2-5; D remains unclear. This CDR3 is CASSPRLGETQYF. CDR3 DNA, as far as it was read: TGCGCCAGCAGCCCCAGACTCGGTGAGACC.